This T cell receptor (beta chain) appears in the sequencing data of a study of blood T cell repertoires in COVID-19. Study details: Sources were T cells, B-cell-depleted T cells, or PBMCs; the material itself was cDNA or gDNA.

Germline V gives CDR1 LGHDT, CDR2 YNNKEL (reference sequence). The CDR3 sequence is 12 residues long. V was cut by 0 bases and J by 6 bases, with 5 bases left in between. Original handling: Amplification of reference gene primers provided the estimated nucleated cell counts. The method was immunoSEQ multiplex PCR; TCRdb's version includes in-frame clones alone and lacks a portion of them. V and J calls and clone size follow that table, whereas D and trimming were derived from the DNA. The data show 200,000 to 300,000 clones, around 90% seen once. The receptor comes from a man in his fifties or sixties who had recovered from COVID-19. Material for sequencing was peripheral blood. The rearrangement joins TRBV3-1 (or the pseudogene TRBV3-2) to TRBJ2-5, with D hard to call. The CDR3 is CASSQDRKTQYF. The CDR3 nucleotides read TGTGCCAGCAGCCAAGATAGAAAGACCCAGTACTTC.